This T cell receptor (beta chain) was captured by sequencing in a study of CD8+ T cells in alopecia areata. This clone has more than one count but fewer than ten. As part of sample collection, lesional scalp punch biopsies and peripheral blood were taken from alopecia areata patients. As the sequencing template, cDNA was produced by extracting RNA and reverse transcribing it. Using immunoSEQ multiplex PCR, the repertoire was profiled, and TCRdb retains in-frame clones only, with some absent. The table shows 110,000 to 150,000 clones, with roughly three fifths occurring only once. The material sequenced was CD4+ T cells sorted from blood, taken at week 0. The clonotype originates from a human donor with alopecia areata.

CDR3 sequence (DNA): TGTGCCAGCAGTTTGGAGGCGGGGGGCGAGCAGTACTTC. Its translation is CASSLEAGGEQYF. The chain combines TRBV27 with TRBJ2-7; 8 bases line up with TRBD2. Germline V CDR1 and CDR2: MNHEY, SMNVEV (reference sequence). V shed 3 bases and J 6 bases; nucleotides not matched to a gene: 4. The CDR3 has 13 residues.